One and the same sample provided the 15 T cell receptor beta chains below, sequenced in a study of T-cell memory formation after mild COVID-19. TCRdb reprocessed the 5' RACE reads via MiXCR and lists one record per CDR3 protein. The sample holds 250,000 to 300,000 distinct CDR3 sequences, under 20% seen once. Sequenced input: PBMCs or a T cell subset sorted from them (not recorded which). Receptors were obtained from a man aged 18 to 29 who had mild COVID-19 (a few samples of this study predate the infection). Cell type and time point are not known.

The genes are TRBV12-3 or TRBV12-4 and TRBJ1-2; D is ambiguous. With 6 bases removed from V and 6 bases from J, the gap between germline ends came to 17 bases. This CDR3 has 14 residues. The CDR3 region is CASSPAPGEDGYTF. The CDR3 DNA reads as TGTGCCAGCAGCCCCGCTCCCGGGGAGGATGGCTACACCTTC.

This clonotype was observed a few times. The J gene is TRBJ2-7, the V gene TRBV7-3; D assignment may be TRBD1 or TRBD2 (5 bases each). The CDR3 has 13 amino acids. Germline lookup yields CDR1 SGHTA and CDR2 FQGTGA. Trimming removed 0 bases from V and 4 bases from J, with 7 bases in between. CDR3 sequence reads: CASSLTREYEQYF. For the CDR3, the DNA is TGTGCCAGCAGCTTAACCAGGGAGTACGAGCAGTACTTC. The full variable domain, completed using reference TRBV7-3 and TRBJ2-7, is GAGVSQTPSNKVTEKGKYVELRCDPISGHTALYWYRQSLGQGPEFLIYFQGTGAADDSGLPNDRFFAVRPEGSVSTLKIQRTERGDSAVYLCASSLTREYEQYFGPGTRLTVT.

The chain links TRBV20-1 to TRBJ2-5, with D unresolved. CDR1 DFQATT and CDR2 SNEGSKA come from the germline V gene (reference sequence). The V and J ends lost 6 bases and 4 bases respectively, with 12 bases between them. CDR3 size: 12 residues. The CDR3 sequence is CSAYLRPETQYF. The CDR3 bases are TGCAGTGCATACCTCCGCCCAGAGACCCAGTACTTC.

Only a few counts were recorded for this clonotype. This chain connects TRBV20-1 to TRBJ1-1, with D possibly matching TRBD1 (5 bases). The CDR3 covers 14 residues. CDR1 and CDR2 (germline): DFQATT, SNEGSKA (reference sequence). Trimming took off 6 bases at V and 2 bases at J, with 16 bases between the two ends. The CDR3 reads CSANLGHFNTEAFF. DNA for the CDR3: TGCAGTGCAAACCTTGGACACTTTAACACTGAAGCTTTCTTT.

The gene calls are TRBV20-1 and TRBJ2-7, with 9 bases that match TRBD1. Germline CDR1 reads DFQATT; CDR2 reads SNEGSKA (reference sequence). J lost 4 bases, V lost 4 bases, and 8 bases had no gene match. There are 14 residues in the CDR3. The CDR3 coding sequence is TGCAGTGCTAATCAGCGGGACAGGGCATACGAGCAGTACTTC. This sequence encodes CSANQRDRAYEQYF.

This clonotype was detected only a few times. The chain joins TRBV7-2 to TRBJ2-2; possibly TRBD1 for D (6 bases). This CDR3 spans 13 amino acids. Germline V gene data show CDR1 as SGHTA and CDR2 as FQGNSA. V shed 6 bases and J shed 4 bases, with 9 bases lying between them. The CDR3 region has the DNA TGTGCCAGCAGAGGGACACCCACCGGGGAGCTGTTTTTT. Its translation is CASRGTPTGELFF.

Points on this clonotype: At one end, the junction sequence differs from germline, possibly due to a read error. The rearrangement uses TRBV4-1 and TRBJ2-2; no definite D call. The CDR3 sequence is 15 residues long. CDR1 and CDR2 from the germline V gene are MGHRA and YSYEKL. The chain's CDR3 is CASSQDRANTGELFF. The CDR3 DNA follows: TGCGCCAGCAGCCAAGATCGAGCGAACACAGGGGAGCTGTTTTTT.

This clonotype was observed a few times. The V and J genes are TRBV4-3 and TRBJ2-5; perhaps TRBD1 as D (5 bases). Germline CDR1 LGHNA, CDR2 YSLEER. V gave up 0 bases and J gave up 4 bases, with 12 bases separating them. This CDR3 is built from 15 residues. CDR3 nucleotide sequence: TGCGCCAGCAGCCAAGATGTGGGGCTAGGAGAGACCCAGTACTTC. Translating it yields CASSQDVGLGETQYF.

The J gene is TRBJ2-2, the V gene TRBV24-1; TRBD1 might be the D (5 bases). Germline V gives CDR1 KGHDR, CDR2 SFDVKD. V gave up 4 bases and J gave up 1 base, with 6 bases separating them. The CDR3 consists of 14 residues. The CDR3 region has the DNA TGTGCCACCAGTGAAACAGGGAACACCGGGGAGCTGTTTTTT. Translated: CATSETGNTGELFF.

The sample holds many counts of this clonotype. V usage is TRBV27 and J usage is TRBJ2-5; either TRBD1 or TRBD2 may fit D (5 bases each). The CDR3 is 16 amino acids. V was pared by 2 bases and J by 4 bases, with 17 bases between. CDR1 and CDR2 from the germline V gene are MNHEY and SMNVEV (reference sequence). The CDR3 coding sequence is TGTGCCAGCAGTTTAATCGGGACCACAAGCGGAGAGACCCAGTACTTC. This encodes CASSLIGTTSGETQYF.

In its sample, this clonotype was seen a few times. The chain has TRBV9 and TRBJ1-5; possible D gene TRBD1, 5 bases. The CDR3 loop spans 14 amino acids. Germline-derived CDR1 and CDR2 are SGDLS and YYNGEE. Trimming took 2 bases from V and 0 from J, leaving 6 bases between them. The CDR3 nucleotides read TGTGCCAGCAGCGTGGGGCATAGCAATCAGCCCCAGCATTTT. It is translated as CASSVGHSNQPQHF.

This rearrangement joins TRBV20-1 to TRBJ1-1, with D perhaps TRBD1 (5 bases). This CDR3 comprises 14 residues. Germline CDR1 reads DFQATT; CDR2 reads SNEGSKA (reference sequence). V lost 3 bases and J lost 1, with 12 bases in between. In nucleotides, the CDR3 is TGCAGTGCTAGGTTAGGGGCGGCGAACACTGAAGCTTTCTTT. This translates into CSARLGAANTEAFF.

The rearrangement joins TRBV5-6 to TRBJ2-7; perhaps TRBD2 as D (6 bases). Germline V CDR1 and CDR2: SGHDT, YYEEEE. Trimming left V 4 bases short and J 4 bases short, with 15 bases between. This CDR3 is built from 14 residues. CDR3 bases: TGTGCCAGCAGCCCATCGGGACTTGTATACGAGCAGTACGTC. It codes for CASSPSGLVYEQYV.

This clonotype showed up just a few times. The chain employs TRBV7-3 and TRBJ2-2; D call uncertain. The germline V gene has CDR1 SGHTA and CDR2 FQGTGA. This CDR3 contains 12 residues. The V end was cut by 1 base, the J end by 8 bases, with 5 bases between. CDR3 coding DNA: TGTGCCAGCAGCTTAATGGGTGGGGAGCTGTTTTTT. Translating it yields CASSLMGGELFF.

V gene TRBV6-5 combines with J gene TRBJ2-2; D is uncertain. Trimming shortened V by 2 bases and J by 2 bases, and 6 bases separated the two germline ends. CDR3 length: 14 amino acids. Per germline, CDR1 MNHEY and CDR2 SVGAGI. CDR3 sequence (DNA): TGTGCCAGCAGTTACAACTATAACACCGGGGAGCTGTTTTTT. Its protein product is CASSYNYNTGELFF.